This record looks at one T cell receptor beta chain sequence and its context. No antigen is known for it. TCRdb's copy holds only in-frame clones and misses some; the assay was immunoSEQ multiplex PCR. The sample records roughly 130,000 clones, around 94% being singletons. The junction had 8 bases not matched to a gene; V was cut back by 4 bases and J by 2 bases. The CDR3 is 16 amino acids. Germline V gene data show CDR1 as MNHEY and CDR2 as SVGAGI. The sample belongs to a study of human thymus T cells. Whole-study results and caveats: Thymic and blood repertoires appeared to display a bias in their usage of V and J genes. Unrelated individuals reportedly shared highly overlapping thymic TCR repertoires.

Thymic tissue was derived from resections collected during corrective heart surgery. Corrective surgery for congenital heart defects was being performed on the healthy Finnish infants who served as donors. The TCR sequence derives from a boy younger than two with a congenital heart defect but otherwise immunologically healthy. The sample was thymus tissue. The chain has TRBV6-5 and TRBJ2-7; the match to TRBD1 covers 10 bases. The CDR3: CASSSDRGGNTYEQYF. In DNA, the CDR3 is TGTGCCAGCAGTTCGGACAGGGGGGGAAATACCTACGAGCAGTACTTC.